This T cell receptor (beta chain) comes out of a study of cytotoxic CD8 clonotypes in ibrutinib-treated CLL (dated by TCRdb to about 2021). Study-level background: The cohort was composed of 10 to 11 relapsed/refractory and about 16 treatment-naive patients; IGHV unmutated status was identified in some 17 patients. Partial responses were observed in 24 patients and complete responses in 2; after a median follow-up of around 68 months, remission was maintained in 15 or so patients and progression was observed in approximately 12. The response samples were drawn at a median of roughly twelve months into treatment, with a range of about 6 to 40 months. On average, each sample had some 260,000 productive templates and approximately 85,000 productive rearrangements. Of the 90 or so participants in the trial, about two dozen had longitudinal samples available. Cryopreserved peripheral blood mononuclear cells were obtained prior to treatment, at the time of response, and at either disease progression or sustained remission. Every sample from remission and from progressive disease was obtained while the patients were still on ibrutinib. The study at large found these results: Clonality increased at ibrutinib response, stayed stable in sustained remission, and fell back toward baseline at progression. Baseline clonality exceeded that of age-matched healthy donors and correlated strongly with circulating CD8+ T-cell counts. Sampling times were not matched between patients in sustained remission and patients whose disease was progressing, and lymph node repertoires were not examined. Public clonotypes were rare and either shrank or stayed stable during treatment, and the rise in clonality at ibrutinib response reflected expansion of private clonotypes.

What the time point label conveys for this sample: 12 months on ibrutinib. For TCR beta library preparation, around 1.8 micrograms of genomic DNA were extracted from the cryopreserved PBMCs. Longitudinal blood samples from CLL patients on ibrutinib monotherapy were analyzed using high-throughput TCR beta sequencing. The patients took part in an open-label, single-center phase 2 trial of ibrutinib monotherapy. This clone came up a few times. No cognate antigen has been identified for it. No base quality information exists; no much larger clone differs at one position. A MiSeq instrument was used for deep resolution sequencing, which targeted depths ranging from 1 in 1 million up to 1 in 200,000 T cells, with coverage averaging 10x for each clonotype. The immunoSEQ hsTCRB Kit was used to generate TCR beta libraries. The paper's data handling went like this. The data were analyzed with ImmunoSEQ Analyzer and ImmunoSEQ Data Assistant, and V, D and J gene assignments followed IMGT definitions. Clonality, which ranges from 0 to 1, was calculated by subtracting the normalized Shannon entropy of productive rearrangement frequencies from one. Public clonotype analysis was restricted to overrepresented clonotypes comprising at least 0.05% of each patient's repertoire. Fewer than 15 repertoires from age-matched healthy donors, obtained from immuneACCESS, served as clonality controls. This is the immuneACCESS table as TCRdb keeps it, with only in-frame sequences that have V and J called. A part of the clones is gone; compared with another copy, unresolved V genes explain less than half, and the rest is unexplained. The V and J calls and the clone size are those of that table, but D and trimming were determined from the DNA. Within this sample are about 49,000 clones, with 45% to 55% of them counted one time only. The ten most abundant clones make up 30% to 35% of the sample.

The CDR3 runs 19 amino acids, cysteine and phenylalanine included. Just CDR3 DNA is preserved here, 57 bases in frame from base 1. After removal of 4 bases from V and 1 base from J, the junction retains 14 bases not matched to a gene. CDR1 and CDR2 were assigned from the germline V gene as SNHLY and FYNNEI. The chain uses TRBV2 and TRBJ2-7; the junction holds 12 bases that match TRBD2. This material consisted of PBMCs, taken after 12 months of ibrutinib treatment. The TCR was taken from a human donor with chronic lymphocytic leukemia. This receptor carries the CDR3 CASSALGLAGNFNSYEQYF. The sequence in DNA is TGTGCCAGCAGTGCTCTTGGACTAGCGGGAAACTTTAATTCCTACGAGCAGTACTTC.